This T cell receptor beta chain was retrieved from a study of metastatic and nonmetastatic thyroid tumors (dated by TCRdb to 2018 to 2021). Looking at the study overall: Repertoires from peripheral blood and from tumor or nodule tissue samples of malignant and benign thyroid patients were compared.

This clone is classified as medium-sized (0.01 to 0.1%). There is no known antigen for this receptor. No base-level quality is on record; no much larger clone is a single base apart. Summary of the overall study and its limitations: In both blood and tumor samples, malignant tumors were reported to have significantly higher TCR beta diversity than benign nodules.

Library preparation employed PCR. Sequencing used an Illumina HiSeq 4000. The TCR beta-chain CDR3 region of each patient was profiled by high-throughput sequencing. Under the source paper's analysis protocol: A classifier to discriminate distant-metastatic papillary thyroid cancer patients was built from CDR3 differences across clinicopathological groups. Repertoire diversity was assessed with the Shannon index, and tumor-blood repertoire similarity with the Morisita-Horn index. In-frame beta chains were kept once TCRdb had trimmed the public reads at Q25 with fastp and called clones with MiXCR. These V and J calls originate from TCRdb's pipeline instead of the authors' own analysis. This sample lists fewer than 40,000 clones; 16% were detected once. 3% to 4% of the sample is held by the ten biggest clonotypes. None of the patients had been given any treatment before thyroid surgery. Using T-cell receptor beta sequencing, the study looked back at clinical samples from patients collected from about 2012 to 2018.

The CDR1 and CDR2 encoded by the germline V gene are MNHNS and SASEGT. The junction shows trimming of 4 bases on V and 3 bases on J, and the gene matches do not reach 5 bases of it. Counted from cysteine to phenylalanine, this CDR3 has 16 amino acids. The retained sequence is limited to the CDR3, 48 bases, with the frame set at the first base. The chain was built from TRBV6-1 and TRBJ2-7, and 14 bases in between align with TRBD2. The source material was blood. This sequence was found in a female donor with papillary thyroid cancer or a benign thyroid nodule (not recorded which). Some clones in this sample may be carry-over from other donors' samples. DNA sequence: TGTGCCAGCAGTGGGACTAGCGGGAGGAAGGGCTACGAGCAGTACTTC. Its translation is CASSGTSGRKGYEQYF.